What follows describes a single TCR beta chain. Antigen unknown. The sample belongs to a study of T cells after yellow fever vaccination. Looking at the study overall: Researchers used SMART-Seq v4 Ultra Low Input to prepare fractions that had low cell numbers.

CDR3 size: 13 residues. Per the germline V gene, CDR1 is SGHTA and CDR2 is FQGNSA. V lost 1 base and J lost 4, with 7 bases in between. A process of 5'RACE template switching, which added a universal primer site and UMIs, was used to make TCR cDNA. TCRdb re-derived calls from the 5' RACE reads in MiXCR, one entry per CDR3 protein. The sample has 300,000 to 400,000 distinct CDR3 sequences; roughly 9.4% are singletons. Study-wide findings and caveats: Booster sampling recovered most clones from primary vaccination (less than 97% CD4, approximately 90% CD8). The secondary T-cell response peaked on day 5, not day 15, but was weaker.

V usage is TRBV7-2 and J usage is TRBJ2-5; D unclear. The receptor comes from a man between 18 and 35 years old who received the YFV17D yellow fever vaccine. The sequences come from PBMCs, collected on the day of the first yellow fever vaccination. CDR3 DNA sequence: TGTGCCAGCAGCTTAGGGACCCCAGAGACCCAGTACTTC. It is translated as CASSLGTPETQYF.